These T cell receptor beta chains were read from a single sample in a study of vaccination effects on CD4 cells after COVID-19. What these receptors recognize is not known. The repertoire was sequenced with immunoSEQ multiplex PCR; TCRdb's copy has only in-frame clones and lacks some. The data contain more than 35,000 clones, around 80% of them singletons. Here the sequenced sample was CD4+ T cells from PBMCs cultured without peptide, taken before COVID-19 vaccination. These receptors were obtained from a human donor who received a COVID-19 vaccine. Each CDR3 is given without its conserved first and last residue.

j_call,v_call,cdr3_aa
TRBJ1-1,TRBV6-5,ASTDNPMNTEAF
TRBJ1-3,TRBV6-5,ASRRAFSSGNTIY
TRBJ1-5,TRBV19,ASSPVSGPSNQPQH
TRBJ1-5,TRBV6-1,ASSERIRTTNQPQH
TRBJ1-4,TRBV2,ASNSRVEKLF
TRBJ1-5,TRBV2,ASGGQGYQPQH
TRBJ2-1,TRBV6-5,ASSYSKGGAYNEQF
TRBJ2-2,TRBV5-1,ASSLYPVSGPETGELF
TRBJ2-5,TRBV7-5,ARSLGSRGGCLQETQY
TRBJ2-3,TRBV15,ATSRGGAGGRTDTQY
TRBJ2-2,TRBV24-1,ATSDFLTFNTGELF
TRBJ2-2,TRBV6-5,ASTERGIGLF
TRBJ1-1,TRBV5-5,ASSLSPGTSTEAF
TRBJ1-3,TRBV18,ASSPEGARGNTIY
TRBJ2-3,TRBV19,ASSSRSAADTQY
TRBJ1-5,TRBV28,ASRVTGKQPQH
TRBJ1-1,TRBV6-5,ARAGTGMNTEAF
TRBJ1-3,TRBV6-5,ASSYDRASGNTIY
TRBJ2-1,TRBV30,AWRGARGLSGNEQF
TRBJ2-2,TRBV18,ASSLVQGANTGELF
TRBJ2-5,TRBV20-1,SARRETQY
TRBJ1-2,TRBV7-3,ASSTAGGAAYT
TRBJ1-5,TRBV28,ASSSSTGVQQPQH
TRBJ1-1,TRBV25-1,ASSDLDRAEAF
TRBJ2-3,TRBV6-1,ASSELGGVSTDTQY
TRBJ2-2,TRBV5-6,ASSLDRAGSTGELF
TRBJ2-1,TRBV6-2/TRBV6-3,ASSYLHGSEQF
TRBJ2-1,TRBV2,ASSSYNEQF
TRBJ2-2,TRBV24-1,ATSDPGNTGELF
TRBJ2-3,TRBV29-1,SVGGASGDTQY
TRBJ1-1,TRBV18,ASSPAGGMNTEAF
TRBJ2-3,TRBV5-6,ASSLGWGADTQY
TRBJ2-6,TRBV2,ASKVEAGANVLT
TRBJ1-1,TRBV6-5,ASRYSRLNTEAF
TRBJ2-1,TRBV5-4,ASSLSRESEQF
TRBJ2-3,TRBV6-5,ASSYSRGGTDTQY
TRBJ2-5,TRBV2,ASNYEGETQY
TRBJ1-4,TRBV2,ASSVGQGGEKLF
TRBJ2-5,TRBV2,ASIPGLEEETQY
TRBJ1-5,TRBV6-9,ASSSGQRSNQPQH
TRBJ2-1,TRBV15,ATSRLPRGRDEQF
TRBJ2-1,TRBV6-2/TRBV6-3,ASSFVQLAASSGDYNEQF
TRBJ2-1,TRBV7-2,ASSLSGGSYNEQF
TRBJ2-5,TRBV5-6,ASSPNMETQY
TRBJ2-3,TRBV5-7,ASSLLIHTQY
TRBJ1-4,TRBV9,ASSGLGGANEKLF
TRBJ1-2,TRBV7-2,ASSFNGNYGYT
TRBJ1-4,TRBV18,ASSPLGTPRNEKLF
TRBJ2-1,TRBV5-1,ASSFYNEQF
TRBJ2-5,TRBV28,ASSFGAQETQY
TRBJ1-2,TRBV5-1,ASSLTTGEGRYT
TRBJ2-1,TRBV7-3,ASSFKWGQLSEQF
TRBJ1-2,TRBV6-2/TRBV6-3,ASSYRDLGYT
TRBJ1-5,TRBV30,AWSLGVNQPQH
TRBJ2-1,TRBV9,ASSQGLAGGVDEQF